The rows below give T cell receptor beta chains drawn from one sample of a study of shared clonotypes between healthy human individuals. Measured with immunoSEQ multiplex PCR; TCRdb has only the in-frame clones, and not every one. The data show 2 million to 2.5 million clones, with 90% to 96% seen just once and 0.1% to 0.15% held by the top ten. Material for sequencing was naive CD4+ T cells sorted from blood. These TCRs come from a man between 18 and 35 years old in good health. Each CDR3 is given with its conserved first and last residue. D genes are given only for firm matches.

v_call: TRBV14
d_call: TRBD2
j_call: TRBJ2-5
cdr3_aa: CASSLRLAGGQETQYF
cdr3_nt: TGTGCCAGCAGCCTTCGACTAGCGGGGGGCCAAGAGACCCAGTACTTC

v_call: TRBV7-9
d_call: -
j_call: TRBJ1-1
cdr3_aa: CASSRGGNTEAFF
cdr3_nt: TGTGCCAGCAGCCGCGGGGGGAACACTGAAGCTTTCTTT

v_call: TRBV27
d_call: TRBD1
j_call: TRBJ1-4
cdr3_aa: CASSRQGLNEKLFF
cdr3_nt: TGTGCCAGCAGCCGACAGGGCCTTAATGAAAAACTGTTTTTT

v_call: TRBV2
d_call: TRBD2
j_call: TRBJ2-5
cdr3_aa: CASSESSGEKMAQYF
cdr3_nt: TGTGCCAGCAGTGAGTCTAGCGGGGAGAAGATGGCCCAGTACTTC

v_call: TRBV6-1
d_call: -
j_call: TRBJ2-1
cdr3_aa: CASSAQGNYNEQFF
cdr3_nt: TGTGCCAGCAGTGCACAGGGTAACTACAATGAGCAGTTCTTC

v_call: TRBV25-1
d_call: TRBD1
j_call: TRBJ2-1
cdr3_aa: CASRASGQGIREQFF
cdr3_nt: TGTGCCAGCAGAGCATCGGGACAGGGCATCCGTGAGCAGTTCTTC

v_call: TRBV6-5
d_call: -
j_call: TRBJ1-4
cdr3_aa: CASAEGRGVKEKLFF
cdr3_nt: TGTGCCAGCGCCGAAGGGAGGGGCGTAAAGGAAAAACTGTTTTTT

v_call: TRBV27
d_call: -
j_call: TRBJ1-4
cdr3_aa: CASKPSPGLINEKLFF
cdr3_nt: TGTGCCAGTAAACCTTCACCGGGACTAATTAATGAAAAACTGTTTTTT

v_call: TRBV2
d_call: -
j_call: TRBJ2-7
cdr3_aa: CASRDGQPYEQYF
cdr3_nt: TGTGCCAGCAGGGACGGGCAGCCCTACGAGCAGTACTTC

v_call: TRBV5-1
d_call: TRBD2
j_call: TRBJ2-1
cdr3_aa: CASSLGLAVSFADEQFF
cdr3_nt: TGCGCCAGCAGCCTCGGACTAGCGGTCTCCTTTGCGGATGAGCAGTTCTTC

v_call: TRBV19
d_call: -
j_call: TRBJ1-2
cdr3_aa: CASAGTNNYGYTF
cdr3_nt: TGTGCCAGCGCCGGGACAAACAACTATGGCTACACCTTC

v_call: TRBV5-5
d_call: -
j_call: TRBJ1-2
cdr3_aa: CASSPQGVIYGYTF
cdr3_nt: TGTGCCAGCAGCCCCCAGGGCGTAATCTATGGCTACACCTTC

v_call: TRBV25-1
d_call: TRBD2
j_call: TRBJ2-1
cdr3_aa: CASSESAGRESYNEQFF
cdr3_nt: TGTGCCAGCAGTGAATCTGCAGGGCGGGAGTCCTACAATGAGCAGTTCTTC

v_call: TRBV28
d_call: -
j_call: TRBJ1-2
cdr3_aa: CASSHGAGINYGYTF
cdr3_nt: TGTGCCAGCAGTCACGGGGCAGGGATTAACTATGGCTACACCTTC

v_call: TRBV6-5
d_call: -
j_call: TRBJ1-4
cdr3_aa: CASSYSPGTGEKLFF
cdr3_nt: TGTGCCAGCAGTTACTCGCCCGGGACTGGGGAAAAACTGTTTTTT

v_call: TRBV30
d_call: -
j_call: TRBJ2-5
cdr3_aa: CAWDGDGQETQYF
cdr3_nt: TGTGCCTGGGACGGGGACGGGCAAGAGACCCAGTACTTC

v_call: TRBV10-3
d_call: -
j_call: TRBJ1-5
cdr3_aa: CAIRTEENQPQHF
cdr3_nt: TGTGCCATCAGAACCGAGGAAAATCAGCCCCAGCATTTT

v_call: TRBV30
d_call: -
j_call: TRBJ2-1
cdr3_aa: CAWSVGSYNEQFF
cdr3_nt: TGTGCCTGGAGTGTAGGGTCCTACAATGAGCAGTTCTTC

v_call: TRBV20-1
d_call: -
j_call: TRBJ2-1
cdr3_aa: CSASDDEQFF
cdr3_nt: TGCAGTGCCTCAGACGATGAGCAGTTCTTC

v_call: TRBV18
d_call: TRBD2
j_call: TRBJ2-1
cdr3_aa: CASSPRLAGGYSEQFF
cdr3_nt: TGTGCCAGCTCACCAAGGCTAGCGGGGGGGTACAGTGAGCAGTTCTTC